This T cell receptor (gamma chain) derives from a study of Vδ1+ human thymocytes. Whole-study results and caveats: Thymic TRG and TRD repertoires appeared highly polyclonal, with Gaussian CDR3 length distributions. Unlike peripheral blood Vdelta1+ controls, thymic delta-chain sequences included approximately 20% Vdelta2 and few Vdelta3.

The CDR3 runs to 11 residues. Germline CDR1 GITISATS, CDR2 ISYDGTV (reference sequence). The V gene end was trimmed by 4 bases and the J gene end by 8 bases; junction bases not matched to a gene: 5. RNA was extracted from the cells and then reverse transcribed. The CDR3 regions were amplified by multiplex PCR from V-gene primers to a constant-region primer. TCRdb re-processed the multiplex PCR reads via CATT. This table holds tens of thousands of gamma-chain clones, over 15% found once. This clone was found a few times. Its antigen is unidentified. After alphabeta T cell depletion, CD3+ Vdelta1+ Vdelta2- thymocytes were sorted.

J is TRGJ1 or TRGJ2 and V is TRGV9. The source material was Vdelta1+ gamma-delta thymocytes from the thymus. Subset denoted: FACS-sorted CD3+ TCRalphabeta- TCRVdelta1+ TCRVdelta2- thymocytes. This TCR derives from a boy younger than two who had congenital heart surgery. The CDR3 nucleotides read TGTGCCTTGTGGGACAACCATAAGAAACTCTTT. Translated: CALWDNHKKLF.